Following are 17 T cell receptor beta chains from one sample sequenced in a study of shared clonotypes between healthy human individuals. The assay was immunoSEQ multiplex PCR, and TCRdb's table has in-frame clones only and misses some. Of about 2.3 million clones listed, approximately 95% are singletons. Sequenced sample: naive CD4+ T cells from PBMCs. Specified subset: CD45RA+ positively selected. These TCRs come from a man younger than 30 in good health. Some clones in this sample may be carry-over from other donors' samples.

Comments on this clone: Other nucleotide sequences in the sample specify the same CDR3. V is TRBV11-3 and J is TRBJ2-1; 8 bases line up with TRBD2. CDR3 length: 14 residues. Looked up from germline, CDR1 is SGHNT and CDR2 is YENEEA. The ends lost 4 bases at V and 2 bases at J; junction bases unmatched: 1. For the CDR3, the DNA is TGTGCCAGCAGCTCGGGACTAGCCTACAATGAGCAGTTCTTC. It translates to CASSSGLAYNEQFF.

This rearrangement joins TRBV9 to TRBJ2-3, with D possibly being TRBD1 (6 bases). The V gene lost 3 bases and the J gene lost 6 bases, with 14 bases spanning the gap. The CDR3 contains 14 residues. Germline CDR1 is SGDLS and CDR2 is YYNGEE. Here the CDR3 DNA reads TGTGCCAGCAGCGCACAGGGAACGGCGGATACGCAGTATTTT. Its translation: CASSAQGTADTQYF.

Of note for this clone: A much larger clone differs from this one at a single base, so this may be a read error. The identical CDR3 is also encoded by other nucleotide sequences in the sample. The V call is TRBV28, the J call TRBJ2-3, with D perhaps given as TRBD1 or TRBD2 (5 bases each). CDR1 and CDR2 from the germline V gene are MDHEN and SYDVKM. Trimming cost V 5 bases and J 1 base, with 10 bases left between them. The CDR3 consists of 14 residues. The CDR3 protein is CASSRVGGTDTQYF. The CDR3 DNA reads as TGTGCCAGCAGTCGGGTGGGGGGCACAGATACGCAGTATTTT.

The V and J genes are TRBV9 and TRBJ1-5; D remains unclear. Germline values: CDR1 SGDLS, CDR2 YYNGEE. V was pared by 4 bases and J by 1 base, with 12 bases between. CDR3 length equals 15 residues. CDR3 sequence: CASSPFSRSNQPQHF. The CDR3 DNA reads as TGTGCCAGCAGCCCCTTTTCCCGGAGCAATCAGCCCCAGCATTTT.

This chain connects TRBV6-1 to TRBJ2-1; possibly TRBD2 for D (7 bases). Germline CDR1 is MNHNS and CDR2 is SASEGT. The length of the CDR3 is 11 residues. CDR3 DNA: TGTGCTTCTAGGGGGGGGGTTGAGCAGTTCTTC. It specifies CASRGGVEQFF.

This chain uses TRBV5-4 with TRBJ2-7; TRBD1 agrees at 7 bases. The CDR3 runs to 17 residues. CDR1 and CDR2 (germline): SGHNT, YYREEE (reference sequence). V shed 3 bases, J shed 5 bases, and the junction held 17 bases outside the gene matches. The CDR3 sequence: CASSSGQRYYGVHEQYF. CDR3 nucleotide sequence: TGTGCCAGCAGCTCGGGACAGAGGTACTACGGGGTGCACGAGCAGTACTTC.

As regards this clone: The sample has other DNA sequences that encode this CDR3 too. The chain joins TRBV19 to TRBJ1-2; the match to TRBD1 covers 7 bases. CDR3 length: 12 amino acids. The germline V gene has CDR1 LNHDA and CDR2 SQIVND (reference sequence). With V trimmed by 4 bases and J by 4 bases, 0 bases remained unmatched. DNA of the CDR3: TGTGCCAGTAGTAGACAGGGCTATGGCTACACCTTC. Protein sequence: CASSRQGYGYTF.

The rearrangement links TRBV9 to TRBJ1-1, with 8 bases lining up with TRBD1. Trimming cost V 3 bases and J 0 bases; bases outside gene matches: 1. Germline V gene lookup returns CDR1 SGDLS and CDR2 YYNGEE. The CDR3 loop spans 14 amino acids. CDR3 sequence (DNA): TGTGCCAGCAGCGAGACAGGGGTGAACACTGAAGCTTTCTTT. Its translation is CASSETGVNTEAFF.

The rearrangement links TRBV13 to TRBJ1-3, with D perhaps matching TRBD1 (5 bases). Germline lookup yields CDR1 PRHDT and CDR2 FYEKMQ (reference sequence). The CDR3 extends over 17 amino acids. V was trimmed by 1 base and J by 0 bases, leaving 13 bases between them. CDR3: CASSLATAFSSGNTIYF. CDR3 DNA: TGTGCCAGCAGCTTAGCGACAGCTTTTAGCTCTGGAAACACCATATATTTT.

V gene TRBV7-2 combines with J gene TRBJ2-1; D call uncertain. V lost 5 bases, J lost 4 bases, and 12 bases lay in between. This CDR3 is 14 amino acids long. CDR1 is SGHTA and CDR2 is FQGNSA in the germline V gene. Written as DNA, the CDR3 is TGTGCCAGCAGCCCAGGCTGGGTTTACAATGAGCAGTTCTTC. This translates into CASSPGWVYNEQFF.

The CDR3 DNA reads TGTGCCAGCTCGACCGTTAAGGGGTACAATGAGCAGTTCTTC. It yields the protein CASSTVKGYNEQFF. The chain couples TRBV18 to TRBJ2-1; TRBD1 is a possible D gene (5 bases). There are 14 residues in the CDR3. Trimming shortened V by 6 bases and J by 4 bases, and 13 bases separated the two germline ends. Germline V gene sequence: CDR1 KGHSH, CDR2 LQKENI.

This clone came up a few times. Other DNA sequences from this sample encode an identical CDR3 as well. CDR3 DNA: TGTGCCAGCAGCCGCGGACAGAACACTGAAGCTTTCTTT. Its protein is CASSRGQNTEAFF. The J gene is TRBJ1-1, the V gene TRBV27; possible D gene TRBD1, 5 bases. The ends were cut back, 6 bases at V and 1 base at J, with 9 bases in the middle. The CDR3 covers 13 residues. The germline gives CDR1 MNHEY, CDR2 SMNVEV (reference sequence).

This chain joins TRBV6-6 and TRBJ1-2, with D possibly matching TRBD1 (5 bases). Germline CDR1 is MNHNY and CDR2 is SVGAGI (reference sequence). V shed 5 bases and J shed 8 bases, with 9 bases lying between them. The CDR3 totals 11 residues. Here the CDR3 DNA reads TGTGCCAGCAGTACCAGGGAAGGCTACACCTTC. It encodes CASSTREGYTF.

The chain recombines TRBV6-1 with TRBJ1-1; D is uncertain. Germline assignment: CDR1 MNHNS and CDR2 SASEGT. With 4 bases removed from V and 0 bases from J, the gap between germline ends came to 6 bases. This CDR3 region has 13 residues. The CDR3 sequence is CASSGDMNTEAFF. CDR3 nucleotides: TGTGCCAGCAGTGGAGACATGAACACTGAAGCTTTCTTT.

V gene TRBV6-5 combines with J gene TRBJ2-5, with 7 positions matching TRBD1. CDR1 MNHEY and CDR2 SVGAGI come from the germline V gene. CDR3 length: 13 residues. After removal of 6 bases from V and 4 bases from J, the junction contained 5 bases not matched to a gene. CDR3 loop: CASRTGSPETQYF. The CDR3 nucleotides are TGTGCCAGCAGGACAGGGTCTCCAGAGACCCAGTACTTC.

The genes are TRBV18 and TRBJ1-5; TRBD1 is a possible D gene (6 bases). This CDR3 has 17 amino acids. The germline V and J ends were trimmed by 4 bases and 0 bases, with 16 bases remaining between them. Germline CDR1 and CDR2: KGHSH and LQKENI. The CDR3, as DNA: TGTGCCAGCTCACAATCGGGGGGCGCAGGTAGCAATCAGCCCCAGCATTTT. This translates into CASSQSGGAGSNQPQHF.

The table lists this clone with a count of one. V gene TRBV5-1 combines with J gene TRBJ2-5; possibly TRBD1 or TRBD2 for D (6 bases each). The CDR3 sequence is 17 residues long. The germline V and J ends were trimmed by 0 bases and 2 bases, with 17 bases remaining between them. Germline V lookup: CDR1 SGHRS, CDR2 YFSETQ. DNA for the CDR3: TGCGCCAGCAGCTTGGCCTCAATGGGGGCGGGACAAGAGACCCAGTACTTC. This encodes CASSLASMGAGQETQYF.